This T cell receptor (beta chain) stems from a study of blood T cells in healthy people across ages. Study outcomes and limitations: From one million sequenced T cells, diversity estimates were lower bounds. Naive T cell percentage showed a strong correlation with TCR beta diversity. Greater diversity and more naive CD4+ cells were seen in long-lived donors than in aged donors.

Next came a second PCR, run for about 7 to 11 cycles, which used a sample-barcoded 5' primer along with a J-beta primer mix. TCRdb reanalysed the 5' RACE reads using MiXCR and keeps one entry per CDR3 protein. The repertoire holds about 1,800,000 distinct CDR3 sequences, with 28% as singletons. Regarding this clonotype: The antigen is unknown.

The CDR3 consists of 14 residues. Trimming removed 0 bases at V and 7 bases at J, with 9 bases between. Germline V gives CDR1 LGHDT, CDR2 YNNKEL (reference sequence). The chain combines TRBV3-1 with TRBJ2-2; maybe TRBD1 (5 bases). Sequenced sample: blood. This receptor was obtained from a woman aged 25 to 39 in good health. The CDR3 coding sequence is TGTGCCAGCAGCCAAGATCCAAGGGGCGGGGAGCTGTTTTTT. It encodes CASSQDPRGGELFF.